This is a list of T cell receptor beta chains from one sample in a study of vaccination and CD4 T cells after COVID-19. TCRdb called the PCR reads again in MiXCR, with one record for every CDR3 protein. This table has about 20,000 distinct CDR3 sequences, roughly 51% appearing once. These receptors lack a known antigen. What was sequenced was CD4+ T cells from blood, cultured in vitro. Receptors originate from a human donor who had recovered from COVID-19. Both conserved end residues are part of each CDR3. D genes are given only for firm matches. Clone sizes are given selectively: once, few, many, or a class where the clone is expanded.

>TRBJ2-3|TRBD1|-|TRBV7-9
TGTGCCAGCAGCACCTTGGACAGGGGGAATACAGATACGCAGTATTTT
CASSTLDRGNTDTQYF
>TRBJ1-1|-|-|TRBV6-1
TGTGCCAGCAGTACCCCTCTAGGCTGGGGGGGGATAACTTTCTTT
CASSTPLGWGGITFF
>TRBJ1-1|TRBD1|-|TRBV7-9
TGTGCCAGCAGCGAATCGACAGGGGGCAGAGGCACTGAAGCTTTCTTT
CASSESTGGRGTEAFF
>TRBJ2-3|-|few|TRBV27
TGTGCCAGCAGTTTATCTGGGGGCTACGGCACAGATACGCAGTATTTT
CASSLSGGYGTDTQYF
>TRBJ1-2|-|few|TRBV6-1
TGTGCCAGCAGTGAAGCGATGGCAGGGAGTAACTATGGCTACACCTTC
CASSEAMAGSNYGYTF
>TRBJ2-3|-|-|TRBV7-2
TGTGCCAGCAGCTCGGAGAATACGCAGTATTTT
CASSSENTQYF
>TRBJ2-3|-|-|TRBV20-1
TGCAGTGCTAGAGCTACGGGACGGGCCTTCACAGATACGCAGTATTTT
CSARATGRAFTDTQYF
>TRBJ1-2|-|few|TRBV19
TGTGCCAGTAGAAGTGCAGGCGGTACCGCTAACTATGGCTACACCTTC
CASRSAGGTANYGYTF
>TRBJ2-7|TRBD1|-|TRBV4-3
TGCGCCAGCAGCCACCGCCCAGGGGGCGCCGTCCACGAGCAGTACTTC
CASSHRPGGAVHEQYF
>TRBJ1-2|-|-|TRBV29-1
TGCAGCGTTGAGGTGAGGCAGGGTGGTCACTATGGCTACACCTTC
CSVEVRQGGHYGYTF
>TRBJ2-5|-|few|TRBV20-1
TGCAGTGCTAGAGACCCAGGGCCCCAAGAGACCCAGTACTTC
CSARDPGPQETQYF
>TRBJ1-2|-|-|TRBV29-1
TGCAGCGCTGACGCTAACTATGGCTACACCTTC
CSADANYGYTF
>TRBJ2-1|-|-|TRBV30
TGTGCCTGGAACGGGGCGTTCTCCTACAATGAGCAGTTCTTC
CAWNGAFSYNEQFF
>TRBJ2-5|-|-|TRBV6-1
TGTGCCAGCAGTAGATCTAGCGCCAGACAAGAGACCCAGTACTTC
CASSRSSARQETQYF
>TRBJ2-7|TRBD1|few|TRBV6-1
TGTGCCAGCAGTGGCTCCTTAAGACAGGGGGCCAACGAGCAGTACTTC
CASSGSLRQGANEQYF
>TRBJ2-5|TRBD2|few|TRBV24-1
TGTGCCACCAGTTCTTCCGGGACTAGCGGGAGGGAACCTCAGGGGACCCAGTACTTC
CATSSSGTSGREPQGTQYF
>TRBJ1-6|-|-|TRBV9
TGTGCCAGCAGCGTAGGCGAATTTACACCCCTCCACTTT
CASSVGEFTPLHF
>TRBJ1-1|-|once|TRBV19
TGTGCCAGTAGTCCCTCGTGGGGCCTAGCTTTCTTT
CASSPSWGLAFF
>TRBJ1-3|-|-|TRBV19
TGTGCCAGTAGTATCCCCCCTGGAAACACCATATATTTT
CASSIPPGNTIYF
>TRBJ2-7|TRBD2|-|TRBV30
TGTGCCTGGAGTGTACTAATAGCGGGAGAGGGGGAGCAGTACTTC
CAWSVLIAGEGEQYF
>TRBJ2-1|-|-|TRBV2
TGTGCCAGCGAGGGGAAGTATGAGCAGTTCTTC
CASEGKYEQFF
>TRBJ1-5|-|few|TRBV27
TGTGCCAGCAGTACCCGGCCAGATCAGCCCCAGCATTTT
CASSTRPDQPQHF
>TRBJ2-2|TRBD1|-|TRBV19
TGTGCCAGTAGTAGGTCGACAGGGTACACCGGGGAGCTGTTTTTT
CASSRSTGYTGELFF
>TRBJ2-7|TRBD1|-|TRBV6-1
TGTGCCAGCAGCCAGCCCCCGGGACAGGGTTTCTACGAGCAGTACTTC
CASSQPPGQGFYEQYF
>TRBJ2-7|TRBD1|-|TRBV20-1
TGCAGTGCTTGGGACAGGATGGGCTCCGAGCAGTACTTC
CSAWDRMGSEQYF
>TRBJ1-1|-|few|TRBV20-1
TGCAGTGCTAGGGGTAACACTGAAGCTTTCTTT
CSARGNTEAFF
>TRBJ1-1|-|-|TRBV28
TGTGCCAGCACCCTTTTAGGGAGGGGTGAAGCTTTCTTT
CASTLLGRGEAFF
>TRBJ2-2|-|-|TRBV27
TGTGCCAGCGGCTCCCCACAGGGGGGGCGGACCGGGGAGCTGTTTTTT
CASGSPQGGRTGELFF
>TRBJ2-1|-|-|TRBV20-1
TGCAGTGCTAATGAGCGGGAGCAGTTCTTC
CSANEREQFF
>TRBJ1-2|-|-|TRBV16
TGTGCCAGCAGCCAATATTTAACCCAGGTGGGCTACACCTTC
CASSQYLTQVGYTF
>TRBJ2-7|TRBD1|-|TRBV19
TGTGCCAGTAGTATTGGGGACAGAGATTACGAGCAGTACTTC
CASSIGDRDYEQYF
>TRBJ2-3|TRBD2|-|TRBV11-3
TGTGCCAGCAGCGAGGGACTAGCGGAGGACACAGATACGCAGTATTTT
CASSEGLAEDTDTQYF
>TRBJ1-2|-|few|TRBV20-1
TGCAGTGTGTGGCAGGCGAACTATGGCTACACCTTC
CSVWQANYGYTF
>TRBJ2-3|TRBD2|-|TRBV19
TGTGCCAGTAGGGACTGGACTAGCGGACACACAGATACGCAGTATTTT
CASRDWTSGHTDTQYF
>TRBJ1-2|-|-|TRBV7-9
TGTGCCAGCAGCTTAGGGCAGACCAACTATGGCTACACCTTC
CASSLGQTNYGYTF
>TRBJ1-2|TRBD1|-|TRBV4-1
TGCGCCAGCAGCCACCGCCGGGACAGGGGAGCTAACTATGGCTACACCTTC
CASSHRRDRGANYGYTF
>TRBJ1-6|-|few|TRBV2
TGTGCCAGCACCGAAGGATCAGGGGAAGTCTATAATTCACCCCTCCACTTT
CASTEGSGEVYNSPLHF
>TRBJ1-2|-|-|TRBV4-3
TGCGCCAGCAGCCCCCGCCGAGCCGACTATGGCTACACCTTC
CASSPRRADYGYTF
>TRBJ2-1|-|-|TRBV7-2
TGTGCCAGCAGCTTAGCGACAGGAGGCTCCTACAATGAGCAGTTCTTC
CASSLATGGSYNEQFF
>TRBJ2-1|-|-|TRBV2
TGTGCCAGCCATGGGGACAAATCCTACAATGAGCAGTTCTTC
CASHGDKSYNEQFF
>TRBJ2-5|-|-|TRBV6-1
TGTGCCAGCAGTGCCCCAGGACTTTACCAAGAGACCCAGTACTTC
CASSAPGLYQETQYF
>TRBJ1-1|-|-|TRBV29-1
TGCAGCGTTGACACGAACAGGGTGGGAACTGAAGCTTTCTTT
CSVDTNRVGTEAFF
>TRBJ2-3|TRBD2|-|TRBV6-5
TGTGCCAGCAGTTCCCCTAGCGGGAGTCGTCCAGATACGCAGTATTTT
CASSSPSGSRPDTQYF
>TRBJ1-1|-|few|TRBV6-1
TGTGCCAGCACTCAGGGACTCGCCACTGAAGCTTTCTTT
CASTQGLATEAFF
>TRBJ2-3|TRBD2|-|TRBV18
TGTGCCAGCTCACAATCGGCGGGAGGCGCAGATACGCAGTATTTT
CASSQSAGGADTQYF
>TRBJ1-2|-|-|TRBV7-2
TGTGCCAGCAGCTCCCACCTCTGGGGGCAGGACTATGGCTACACCTTC
CASSSHLWGQDYGYTF
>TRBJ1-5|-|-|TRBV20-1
TGCAGTGCTAGAATGCAGGGCAATCAGCCCCAGCATTTT
CSARMQGNQPQHF
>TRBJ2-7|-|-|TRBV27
TGTGCCAGCAGTTTTTTTGGGGGGTCGAGGAGCTCCTACGAGCAGTACTTC
CASSFFGGSRSSYEQYF
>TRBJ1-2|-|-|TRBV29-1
TGCAGCGAGGGGGATGGCTACACCTTC
CSEGDGYTF
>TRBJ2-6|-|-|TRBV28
TGTGCCAGCAGTTCACCAGGTAGGACTGGGGCCAACGTCCTGACTTTC
CASSSPGRTGANVLTF
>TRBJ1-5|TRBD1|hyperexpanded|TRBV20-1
TGCAGTGCTAGAGCCCGGGACAGGGGATTGATAAGCAATCAGCCCCAGCATTTT
CSARARDRGLISNQPQHF
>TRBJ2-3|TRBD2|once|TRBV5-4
TGTGCCAGCACGTGGGGACTAGCGGGGAGCACAGATACGCAGTATTTT
CASTWGLAGSTDTQYF
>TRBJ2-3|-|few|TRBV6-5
TGTGCCAGCAGTTACTCCGGACGGGGTTACACAGATACGCAGTATTTT
CASSYSGRGYTDTQYF
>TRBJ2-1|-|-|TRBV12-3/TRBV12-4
TGTGCCAGCAGTTTACAGGGGCGTTACAATGAGCAGTTCTTC
CASSLQGRYNEQFF
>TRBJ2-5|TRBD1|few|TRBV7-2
TGTGCCAGCAGCCGAACCGGGACAGCCAACCAAGAGACCCAGTACTTC
CASSRTGTANQETQYF
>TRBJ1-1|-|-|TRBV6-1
TGTGCCAGCAGCCTAACTCGGACAGCACCGATAGACATCCAAGCTTTCTTT
CASSLTRTAPIDIQAFF
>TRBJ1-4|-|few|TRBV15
TGTGCCACCAGCAGGGGGGTGGATAGGGCTAGAGAAAAACTGTTTTTT
CATSRGVDRAREKLFF
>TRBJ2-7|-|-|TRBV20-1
TGCAGTGCCAGTCTCAGGGACCACGAGCAGTACTTC
CSASLRDHEQYF
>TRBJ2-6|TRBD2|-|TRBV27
TGTGCCAGCAGTTTAGCGGGAGGGCCTGGGGCCAACGTCCTGACTTTC
CASSLAGGPGANVLTF